Detailed here is one T cell receptor beta chain. Relapse after autologous stem cell transplantation occurred in every patient, and brentuximab vedotin exposure varied. TCRdb's copy holds only in-frame clones and misses some; the assay was immunoSEQ multiplex PCR. In the table there are just under 30,000 clones, just over 70% of which are singletons. The data stem from a study of PD-1 blockade in classical Hodgkin lymphoma. This clonotype was sampled from a human donor with classical Hodgkin lymphoma. Source: peripheral blood mononuclear cells (PBMCs), taken before the second cycle of nivolumab.

The CDR3 region has the DNA TGTGCCTGGAGATACCAGGAGGGGGAACGCGAGCAGTACTTC. Translation gives CAWRYQEGEREQYF. This chain links TRBV30 with TRBJ2-7, with D tentatively TRBD1 or TRBD2 (6 bases each). Germline V CDR1 and CDR2: GTSNPN, SVGIG (reference sequence). The germline V and J ends were trimmed by 3 bases and 6 bases, with 18 bases remaining between them. This CDR3 contains 14 residues.